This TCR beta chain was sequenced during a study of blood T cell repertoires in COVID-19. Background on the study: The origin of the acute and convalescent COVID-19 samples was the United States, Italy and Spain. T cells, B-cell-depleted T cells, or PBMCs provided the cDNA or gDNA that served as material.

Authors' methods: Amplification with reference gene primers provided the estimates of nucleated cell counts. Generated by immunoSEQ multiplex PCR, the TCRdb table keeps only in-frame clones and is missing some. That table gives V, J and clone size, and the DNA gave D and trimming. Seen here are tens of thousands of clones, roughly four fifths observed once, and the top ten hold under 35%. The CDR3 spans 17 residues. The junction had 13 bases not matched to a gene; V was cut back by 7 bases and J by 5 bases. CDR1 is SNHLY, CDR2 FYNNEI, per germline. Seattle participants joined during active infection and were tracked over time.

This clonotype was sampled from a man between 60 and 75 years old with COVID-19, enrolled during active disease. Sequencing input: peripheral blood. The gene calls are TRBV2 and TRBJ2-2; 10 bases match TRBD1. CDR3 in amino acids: CASTQLPGQGFTGELFF. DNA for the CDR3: TGTGCCAGCACACAACTGCCGGGACAGGGGTTTACCGGGGAGCTGTTTTTT. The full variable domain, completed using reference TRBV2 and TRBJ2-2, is EPEVTQTPSHQVTQMGQEVILRCVPISNHLYFYWYRQILGQKVEFLVSFYNNEISEKSEIFDDQFSVERPDGSNFTLKIRSTKLEDSAMYFCASTQLPGQGFTGELFFGEGSRLTVL.